Many counts were recorded for the clone carrying this TCR beta chain. The sample belongs to a study of spatial heterogeneity in lung cancer. Across the whole study: Raw-read counts averaged over ten per unique TCR and UMI combination.

CDR1 is SQVTM and CDR2 is ANQGSEA in the germline V gene. Trimming cost V 6 bases and J 4 bases; bases outside gene matches: 9. This CDR3 spans 15 amino acids. Each TCR cDNA molecule bore a unique molecular identifier. Using its own MiXCR run on the 5' RACE reads, TCRdb lists one record per CDR3 protein. The table records 27,000 or so distinct CDR3 sequences, 5% to 5.5% of them present only once. Noted time point: blood at routine non-recurrence follow-up after resection. Without sorting, whole RNA was sequenced from tumor, nontumor lung or frozen PBMC. Sequences were derived from PBMCs, sampled at follow-up. This clonotype was obtained from a female donor with early-stage non-small cell lung cancer. This chain joins TRBV29-1 and TRBJ2-3; 11 bases align to TRBD2. The CDR3 region is CSVLRLAGQADTQYF. The CDR3 DNA reads as TGCAGCGTCCTCCGACTAGCGGGACAAGCAGATACGCAGTATTTT.